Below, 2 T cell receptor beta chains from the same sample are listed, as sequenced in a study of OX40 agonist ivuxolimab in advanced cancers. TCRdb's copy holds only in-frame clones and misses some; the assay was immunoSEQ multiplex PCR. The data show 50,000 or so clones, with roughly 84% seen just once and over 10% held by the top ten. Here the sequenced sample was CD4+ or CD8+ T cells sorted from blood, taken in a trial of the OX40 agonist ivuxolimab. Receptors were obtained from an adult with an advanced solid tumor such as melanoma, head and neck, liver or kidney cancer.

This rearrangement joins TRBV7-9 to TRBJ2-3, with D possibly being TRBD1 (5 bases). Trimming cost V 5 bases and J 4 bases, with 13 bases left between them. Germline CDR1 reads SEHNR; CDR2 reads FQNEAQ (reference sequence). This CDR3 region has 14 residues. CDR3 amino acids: CASSPNLGADTQYF. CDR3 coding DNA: TGTGCCAGCAGCCCGAATCTAGGGGCAGATACGCAGTATTTT.

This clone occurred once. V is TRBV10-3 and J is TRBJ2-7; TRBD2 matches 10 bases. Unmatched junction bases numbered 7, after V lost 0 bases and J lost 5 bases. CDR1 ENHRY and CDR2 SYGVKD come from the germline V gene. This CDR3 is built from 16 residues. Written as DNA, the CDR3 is TGTGCCATCAGTGAGTCGGCTAGCGGGAGTGACGACGAGCAGTACTTC. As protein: CAISESASGSDDEQYF.